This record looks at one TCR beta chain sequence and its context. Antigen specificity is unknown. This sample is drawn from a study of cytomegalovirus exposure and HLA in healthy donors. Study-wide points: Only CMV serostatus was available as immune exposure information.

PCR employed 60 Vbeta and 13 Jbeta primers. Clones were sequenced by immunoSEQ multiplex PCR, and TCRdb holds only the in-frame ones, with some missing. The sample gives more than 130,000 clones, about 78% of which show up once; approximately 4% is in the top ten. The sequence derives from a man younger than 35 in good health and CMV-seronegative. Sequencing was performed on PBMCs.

CDR3 sequence: CASSLEGQRGKSGELFF. The CDR3 DNA follows: TGTGCCAGCAGCTTAGAAGGGCAGCGGGGGAAGTCCGGGGAGCTGTTTTTT. The chain links TRBV7-3 to TRBJ2-2, with 8 bases matching TRBD2. Germline-derived CDR1 and CDR2 are SGHTA and FQGTGA. This CDR3 has 17 amino acids. V shed 2 bases, J shed 6 bases, and the junction held 11 bases outside the gene matches.